These 21 T cell receptor beta chains were sequenced from one sample in a study of identical twins. TCRdb reprocessed the 5' RACE reads via MiXCR and lists one record per CDR3 protein. The profile shows 600,000 to 850,000 distinct CDR3 sequences, over 15% of them singletons. The same data also went into a second study, on T cells expressing NK-cell markers.

The sample was PBMCs. These receptors all come from a woman younger than 35 in good health.

In this sample, this clonotype turned up a few times. This chain uses TRBV5-1 with TRBJ1-2; no reliable D call. Germline loops: CDR1 SGHRS, CDR2 YFSETQ. V was cut by 0 bases and J by 6 bases, with 9 bases left in between. This CDR3 has 13 amino acids. CDR3 sequence: CASSLEGKHGYTF. The DNA of the CDR3 is TGCGCCAGCAGCTTGGAAGGGAAACATGGCTACACCTTC.

This clonotype was counted between two and nine times. J is TRBJ1-5 and V is TRBV6-6; D is uncertain. Germline lookup yields CDR1 MNHNY and CDR2 SVGAGI (reference sequence). The V end was cut by 7 bases, the J end by 6 bases, with 10 bases between. The CDR3 spans 12 residues. CDR3 DNA sequence: TGTGCCAGCAATCGCGAAGGTCAGCCCCAGCATTTT. Translating it yields CASNREGQPQHF.

This clonotype was detected a few times. The chain has TRBV12-3 or TRBV12-4 and TRBJ2-5; maybe TRBD1 (5 bases). This CDR3 is built from 17 residues. Trimming shortened V by 6 bases and J by 3 bases, and 23 bases separated the two germline ends. The DNA of the CDR3 is TGTGCCAGCAGCTGGGTGCCCAAAGACAGACCAAAAGAGACCCAGTACTTC. This codes for CASSWVPKDRPKETQYF.

The gene calls are TRBV9 and TRBJ2-7; 8 bases are a match to TRBD2. The CDR3 has 15 amino acids. Germline CDR1 and CDR2: SGDLS and YYNGEE. With V trimmed by 4 bases and J by 5 bases, 11 bases remained unmatched. Here the CDR3 reads CASSRNGGAGNEQYF. In DNA form, the CDR3 reads TGTGCCAGCAGCCGTAACGGGGGGGCCGGCAACGAGCAGTACTTC.

This clonotype was observed a handful of times. The limits of the CDR3 on the DNA are not certain, so only TCRdb's listed CDR3 is given. The J gene is TRBJ1-2, the V gene TRBV20-1; the table's D call, TRBD1, has no DNA check behind it. Germline CDR1 DFQATT, CDR2 SNEGSKA (reference sequence). Counting both end residues, the CDR3 totals 14 amino acids. The CDR3 sequence: CSTSAQGGNYGYTF.

CDR3 sequence (DNA): TGCAGTGCGGGCAGTGAATTCGGCAATCAGCCCCAGCATTTT. It is translated as CSAGSEFGNQPQHF. The chain joins TRBV20-1 to TRBJ1-5; the D is unclear. Germline V gene data show CDR1 as DFQATT and CDR2 as SNEGSKA (reference sequence). Trimming took off 6 bases at V and 2 bases at J, with 14 bases between the two ends. The CDR3 spans 14 residues.

This clonotype has just a few counts. The genes are TRBV6-5 and TRBJ2-7; 7 nucleotides line up with TRBD1. In germline, CDR1 is MNHEY, CDR2 SVGAGI. This CDR3 spans 17 amino acids. V shed 5 bases and J 0 bases; nucleotides not matched to a gene: 13. Here the CDR3 reads CASSNIQGDINSYEQYF. CDR3 nucleotides: TGTGCCAGCAGTAACATTCAGGGGGACATTAACTCCTACGAGCAGTACTTC.

This clonotype appeared many times. V and J are TRBV7-2 and TRBJ2-1; D may be TRBD1 or TRBD2 (5 bases each). The germline V and J ends were trimmed by 5 bases and 6 bases, with 17 bases remaining between them. There are 15 residues in the CDR3. Germline CDR1 reads SGHTA; CDR2 reads FQGNSA. The CDR3 here is CASSLPGRDLNEQFF. The CDR3 DNA reads TGTGCCAGCAGCCTACCGGGACGAGACCTCAATGAGCAGTTCTTC.

Concerning this clonotype itself: It may be a read error: a sequence one base away is much more abundant. This chain connects TRBV11-2 to TRBJ2-1, with D perhaps TRBD1 (7 bases). The germline V gene encodes CDR1 SGHAT and CDR2 FQNNGV. The CDR3 spans 15 residues. With 4 bases removed from V and 7 bases from J, the gap between germline ends came to 17 bases. The CDR3 DNA reads as TGTGCCAGCAGCTCAGAAGGAGGGGGCATGAATGAGCAGTTCTTC. This translates into CASSSEGGGMNEQFF.

The table lists this clonotype with a few counts. This chain joins TRBV12-3 or TRBV12-4 and TRBJ1-5; maybe TRBD1 (6 bases). The CDR3 spans 16 residues. Between the trimmed V and J ends, which lost 5 bases and 1 base, there was a span of 15 bases. CDR3 coding DNA: TGTGCCAGCAGTGTCGCCGCAGGGGCAAGCAATCAGCCCCAGCATTTT. This sequence encodes CASSVAAGASNQPQHF.

The gene calls are TRBV7-3 and TRBJ2-1, with 12 bases that match TRBD2. In germline, CDR1 is SGHTA, CDR2 FQGTGA. J gave up 7 bases and V 8 bases, and 3 bases lay outside the gene matches. This CDR3 has 13 residues. The CDR3 reads CASGLAGLNEQFF. CDR3 nucleotides: TGTGCCAGCGGACTAGCGGGGCTTAATGAGCAGTTCTTC. Together with reference TRBV7-3 and TRBJ2-1, the CDR3 gives the full variable domain: GAGVSQTPSNKVTEKGKYVELRCDPISGHTALYWYRQSLGQGPEFLIYFQGTGAADDSGLPNDRFFAVRPEGSVSTLKIQRTERGDSAVYLCASGLAGLNEQFFGPGTRLTVL.

This clonotype was recorded a few times. V gene TRBV4-3 combines with J gene TRBJ2-1; D remains ambiguous. The germline CDR1 and CDR2 sequences are LGHNA and YSLEER. The CDR3 has 16 amino acids. Trimming pared 0 bases from V and 5 bases from J, leaving 14 bases between. CDR3 protein: CASSQDGVSPNNEQFF. DNA of the CDR3: TGCGCCAGCAGCCAAGATGGGGTCTCCCCCAACAATGAGCAGTTCTTC.

Only a few counts were recorded for this clonotype. The rearrangement uses TRBV5-1 and TRBJ2-5, with 10 bases fitting TRBD2. CDR1 and CDR2 from the germline V gene are SGHRS and YFSETQ. The trim removed 5 bases at V and 4 bases at J, leaving 11 bases unmatched. CDR3 length: 16 amino acids. The CDR3 spells CASSFGTSSGRETQYF. In nucleotides, the CDR3 is TGCGCCAGCAGTTTTGGGACGTCTAGCGGGAGAGAGACCCAGTACTTC.

This chain links TRBV5-1 with TRBJ2-1; weak D call: TRBD1 (5 bases). The CDR3 extends over 16 amino acids. Trimming took 0 bases from V and 2 from J, leaving 12 bases between them. Germline V lookup: CDR1 SGHRS, CDR2 YFSETQ. CDR3 residues: CASSLGTTVTYNEQFF. The CDR3 region has the DNA TGCGCCAGCAGCTTGGGAACGACAGTAACCTACAATGAGCAGTTCTTC.

CDR3 bases: TGCGCCAGCAGCTTGTCACAGCCTAATTCACCCCTCCACTTT. This codes for CASSLSQPNSPLHF. The chain uses TRBV5-1 and TRBJ1-6; D ambiguous. V was pared by 1 base and J by 6 bases, with 8 bases between. Germline V gives CDR1 SGHRS, CDR2 YFSETQ. The CDR3 is 14 amino acids.

The genes are TRBV7-2 and TRBJ2-2, with 9 bases fitting TRBD2. Per the germline V gene, CDR1 is SGHTA and CDR2 is FQGNSA. J was trimmed by 2 bases and V by 5 bases; bases with no gene match: 9. This CDR3 is built from 17 residues. CDR3 in DNA: TGTGCCAGCAGCCGACCGGGGACTAGCCAAAACACCGGGGAGCTGTTTTTT. This sequence encodes CASSRPGTSQNTGELFF. Full variable domain (outside the CDR3, taken from reference TRBV7-2 and TRBJ2-2): GAGVSQSPSNKVTEKGKDVELRCDPISGHTALYWYRQSLGQGLEFLIYFQGNSAPDKSGLPSDRFSAERTGGSVSTLTIQRTQQEDSAVYLCASSRPGTSQNTGELFFGEGSRLTVL.

This clonotype showed up many times. CDR3 nucleotide sequence: TGTGCCAGCAATCGGTGGGGAGATACGCAGTATTTT. It translates to CASNRWGDTQYF. The chain combines TRBV6-5 with TRBJ2-3; no clear D gene. Trimming took 7 bases from V and 5 from J, leaving 10 bases between them. Germline assignment: CDR1 MNHEY and CDR2 SVGAGI. The CDR3 length is 12 residues.

This clonotype was found a few times. The rearrangement uses TRBV29-1 and TRBJ2-2, with 8 bases fitting TRBD2. J gave up 0 bases and V 2 bases, and 2 bases lay outside the gene matches. The CDR3 extends over 15 amino acids. The germline gives CDR1 SQVTM, CDR2 ANQGSEA. Written as DNA, the CDR3 is TGCAGCGTTGAATTGCGGGAGGCGAACACCGGGGAGCTGTTTTTT. Protein product: CSVELREANTGELFF.

V usage is TRBV7-2 and J usage is TRBJ2-7, with 10 nucleotides matching TRBD1. The germline V gene has CDR1 SGHTA and CDR2 FQGNSA. V lost 5 bases to trimming and J lost 2 bases; unmatched junction nucleotides: 6. This CDR3 is 15 amino acids long. CDR3 region: CASSPPGQGTYEQYF. CDR3 in DNA: TGTGCCAGCAGCCCACCGGGACAGGGGACCTACGAGCAGTACTTC.

The chain joins TRBV11-2 to TRBJ2-7; TRBD2 is a possible D gene (6 bases). The germline V gene has CDR1 SGHAT and CDR2 FQNNGV. This CDR3 has 13 amino acids. V gave up 4 bases and J gave up 4 bases, with 11 bases separating them. The chain's CDR3 is CASSSKGGYEQYF. The CDR3 DNA is TGTGCCAGCAGCTCCAAAGGAGGGTACGAGCAGTACTTC.

This chain uses TRBV24-1 with TRBJ2-1, with TRBD2 matching over 10 bases. Germline trimming cut 2 bases from V and 7 bases from J; bases unmatched to any gene: 7. CDR1 and CDR2 from the germline V gene are KGHDR and SFDVKD. The CDR3 contains 16 residues. CDR3 in DNA: TGTGCCACCAGTGATTCGGCAGCGGGAGGGACTAATGAGCAGTTCTTC. Its protein is CATSDSAAGGTNEQFF.